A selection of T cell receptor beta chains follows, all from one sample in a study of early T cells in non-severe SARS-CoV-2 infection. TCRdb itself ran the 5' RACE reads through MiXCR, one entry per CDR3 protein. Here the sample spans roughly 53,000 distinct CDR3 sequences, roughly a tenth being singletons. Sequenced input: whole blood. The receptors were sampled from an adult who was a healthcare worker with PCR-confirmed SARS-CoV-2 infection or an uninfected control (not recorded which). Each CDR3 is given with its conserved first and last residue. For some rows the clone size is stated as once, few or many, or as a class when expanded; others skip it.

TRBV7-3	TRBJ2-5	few	CASGMGPKETQYF
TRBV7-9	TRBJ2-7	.	CASSLVLGLSYEQYF
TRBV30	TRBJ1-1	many	CACDRGLTEAFF
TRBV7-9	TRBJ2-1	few	CASSFLTRDEQFF
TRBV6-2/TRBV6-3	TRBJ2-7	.	CASSYSGTFSSYEQYF
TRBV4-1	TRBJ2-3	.	CASSQAGSDTQYF
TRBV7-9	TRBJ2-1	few	CASSLASGHEQFF
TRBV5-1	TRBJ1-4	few	CASSLKQGRNEKLFF
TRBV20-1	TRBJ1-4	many	CSARDRGRGQEKLFF
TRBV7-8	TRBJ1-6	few	CASSRQPRPGSYNSPLHF
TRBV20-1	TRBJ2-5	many	CSASGLAGEGDQETQYF
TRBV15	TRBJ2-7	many	CATTPSGVSYEQYF
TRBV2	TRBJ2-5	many	CASSPGLAGAGETQYF
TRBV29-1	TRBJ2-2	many	CSGIHRAGELFF
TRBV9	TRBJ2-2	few	CASSAVPHHGDEAGELFF
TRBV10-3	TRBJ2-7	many	CAISEGTGGYEQYF
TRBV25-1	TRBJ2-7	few	CASSPRLQNYEQYF
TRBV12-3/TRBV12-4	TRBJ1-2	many	CASSGGPGHYGYTF
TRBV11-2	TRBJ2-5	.	CASSPKRLAGVQETQYF
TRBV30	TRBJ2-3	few	CAWRLGGDTQYF
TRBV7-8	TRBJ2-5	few	CASSLEPPETQYF
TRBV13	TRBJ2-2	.	CASSRDRDYPNTGELFF
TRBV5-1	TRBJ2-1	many	CASSLRETPPSEQFF
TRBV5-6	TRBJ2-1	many	CASSFYGIYNEQFF
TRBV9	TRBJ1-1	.	CASGGITEAFF
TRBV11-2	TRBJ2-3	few	CASSLNWDTQYF
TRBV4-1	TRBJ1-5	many	CASSQAADIAYSNQPQHF
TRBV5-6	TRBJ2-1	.	CASSQTSGVYNEQFF
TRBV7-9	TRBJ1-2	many	CASSYGDGYTF